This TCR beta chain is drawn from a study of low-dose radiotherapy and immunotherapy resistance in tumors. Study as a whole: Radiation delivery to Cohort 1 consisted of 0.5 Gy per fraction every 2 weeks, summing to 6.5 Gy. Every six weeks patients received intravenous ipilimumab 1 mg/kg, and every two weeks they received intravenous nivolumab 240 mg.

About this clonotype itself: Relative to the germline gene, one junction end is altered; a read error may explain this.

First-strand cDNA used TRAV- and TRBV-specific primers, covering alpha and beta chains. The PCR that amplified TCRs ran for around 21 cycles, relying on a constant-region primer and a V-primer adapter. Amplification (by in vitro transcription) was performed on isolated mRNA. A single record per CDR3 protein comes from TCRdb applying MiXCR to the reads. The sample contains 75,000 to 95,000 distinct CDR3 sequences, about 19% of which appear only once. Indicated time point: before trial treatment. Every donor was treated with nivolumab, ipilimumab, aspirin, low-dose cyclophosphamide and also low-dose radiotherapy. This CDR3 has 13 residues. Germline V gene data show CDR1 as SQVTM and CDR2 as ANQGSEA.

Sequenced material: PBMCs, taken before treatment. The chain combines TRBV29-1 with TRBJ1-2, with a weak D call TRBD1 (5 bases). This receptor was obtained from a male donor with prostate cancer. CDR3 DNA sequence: TGCAGCGTTAGAGAGGACACCCTCTATGGCTACACCTTT. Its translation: CSVREDTLYGYTF.